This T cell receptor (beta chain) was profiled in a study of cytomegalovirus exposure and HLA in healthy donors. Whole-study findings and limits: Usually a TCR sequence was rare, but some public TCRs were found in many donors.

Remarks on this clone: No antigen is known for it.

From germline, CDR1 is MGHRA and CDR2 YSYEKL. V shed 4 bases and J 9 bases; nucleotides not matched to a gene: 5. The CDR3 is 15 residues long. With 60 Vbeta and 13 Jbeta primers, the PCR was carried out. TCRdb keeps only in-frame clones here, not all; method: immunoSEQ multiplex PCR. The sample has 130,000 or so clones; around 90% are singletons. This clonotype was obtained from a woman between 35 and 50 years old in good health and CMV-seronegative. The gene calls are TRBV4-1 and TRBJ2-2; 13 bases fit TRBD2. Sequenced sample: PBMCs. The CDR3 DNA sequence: TGCGCCAGCAGCCCCCCGGGACTAGCGGGATGGGAGCTGTTTTTT. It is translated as CASSPPGLAGWELFF.